Listed below are T cell receptor beta chains from one sample, sequenced in a study of STAT5B mutations in CD4+ large granular lymphocyte leukemia. Sequencing used immunoSEQ multiplex PCR; TCRdb keeps in-frame clones, though not all of them. The table includes 30,000 to 40,000 clones, around 88% detected once. The sequenced sample was CD4+ T cells from blood buffy coats. The receptors were sampled from a human donor in good health. Each CDR3 is given with its conserved first and last residue. Each record gives: CDR3 length, J gene, clone size, V gene, D gene, CDR3 DNA, CDR3 protein. A D gene is named only where the DNA matches it firmly. Clone size is stated in some rows and not others, as once, few, many or a class when expanded.

16,TRBJ2-2,-,TRBV5-4,TRBD2,TGTGCCAGCAGCTTGGGGGGCGGGAGGAGCACCGGGGAGCTGTTTTTT,CASSLGGGRSTGELFF
17,TRBJ1-1,-,TRBV10-1,-,TGCGCCAGCAGTGAGTCGTCCCGCTCCCGGGGGTACACTGAAGCTTTCTTT,CASSESSRSRGYTEAFF
15,TRBJ1-3,once,TRBV7-2,-,TGTGCCAGCAGCCCTCGCGGGGGTATTGGAAACACCATATATTTT,CASSPRGGIGNTIYF
15,TRBJ1-6,-,TRBV7-3,-,TGTGCCAGCAGCTCGAGTAGATCCTATAATTCACCCCTCCACTTT,CASSSSRSYNSPLHF
16,TRBJ1-3,-,TRBV6-5,-,TGTGCCAGCAGTTATACGGGAGGAACCTCTGGAAACACCATATATTTT,CASSYTGGTSGNTIYF
16,TRBJ2-7,-,TRBV11-3,TRBD2,TGTGCCAGCAGCTCGAGGGGGCTAGCGGGAGTGCGGGAGCAGTACTTC,CASSSRGLAGVREQYF
15,TRBJ2-7,-,TRBV5-1,-,TGCGCCAGCAGCCCGGAGGTCGGGGGACCCTACGAGCAGTACTTC,CASSPEVGGPYEQYF
11,TRBJ1-1,-,TRBV20-1,-,TGCAGTGCCGGTGGGTTATGGGGAGCTTTCTTT,CSAGGLWGAFF
14,TRBJ1-5,few,TRBV19,-,TGTGCCAGTAGTATAGGTCCTAGCAATCAGCCCCAGCATTTT,CASSIGPSNQPQHF
19,TRBJ1-3,-,TRBV21-1,-,TGTGCCAGCACCAAAGGGAAACAGGTGCCTCGAACGGGCGGAAACACCATATATTTT,CASTKGKQVPRTGGNTIYF
16,TRBJ2-3,-,TRBV5-5,TRBD1,TGTGCCAGCAGCTCGTACAGGGGGCCCATCACAGATACGCAGTATTTT,CASSSYRGPITDTQYF
15,TRBJ2-5,-,TRBV5-1,TRBD2,TGCGCCAGCAGCTTGGCCGTCGGGGGGGGAGAGACCCAGTACTTC,CASSLAVGGGETQYF
14,TRBJ1-1,-,TRBV10-3,-,TGTGCCATCAGCTATCAGGGAACTGAGTCTGAAGCTTTCTTT,CAISYQGTESEAFF
16,TRBJ1-5,-,TRBV6-5,-,TGTGCCAGCAGTTACTCAGGGAGAAGGGGCAATCAGCCCCAGCATTTT,CASSYSGRRGNQPQHF
13,TRBJ2-5,-,TRBV7-8,-,TGTGCCAGCAGCTCCAAGAGGAAAGAGACCCAGTACTTC,CASSSKRKETQYF
13,TRBJ1-6,-,TRBV5-1,-,TGCGCCAGCAGCGTGGACTATAATTCACCCCTCCACTTT,CASSVDYNSPLHF
12,TRBJ1-4,-,TRBV19,-,TGTGCCAGTAGTATCGTTGGAGAAAAACTGTTTTTT,CASSIVGEKLFF
14,TRBJ2-1,once,TRBV10-2,-,TGCGCCAGCGGCGAACGGAGATACTACAATGAGCAGTTCTTC,CASGERRYYNEQFF
14,TRBJ1-6,-,TRBV6-1,-,TGTGCCAGCAGTTGGGACTTCTATAATTCACCCCTCCACTTT,CASSWDFYNSPLHF
16,TRBJ1-6,-,TRBV5-1,-,TGCGCCAGCAGCTTGCTTACCACAGCCTATAATTCACCCCTCCACTTT,CASSLLTTAYNSPLHF
16,TRBJ2-3,-,TRBV5-6,-,TGTGCCAGCAGCTTAGGGGGGGGCACTCACACAGATACGCAGTATTTT,CASSLGGGTHTDTQYF
12,TRBJ2-7,-,TRBV7-2,-,TGTGCCAGCAGCTTAGCGAACTACGAGCAGTACTTC,CASSLANYEQYF
13,TRBJ1-4,-,TRBV6-6,-,TGTGCCAGCCAACAGGGAATAGGTGAAAAACTGTTTTTT,CASQQGIGEKLFF
12,TRBJ1-2,-,TRBV28,-,TGTGCCAGCGCCAGGGGACTGGATGGCTACACCTTC,CASARGLDGYTF
15,TRBJ1-3,-,TRBV30,-,TGTGCCTGGAGTGTCCAGGGCGTATCTGGAAACACCATATATTTT,CAWSVQGVSGNTIYF
15,TRBJ1-2,-,TRBV4-3,TRBD1,TGCGCCAGCAGCCAGTCCCTAACAGGGGCTTGGGGCTACACCTTC,CASSQSLTGAWGYTF
14,TRBJ1-5,-,TRBV7-2,TRBD1,TGTGCCAGCAGCTGGGACAGGGGGTTTCAGCCCCAGCATTTT,CASSWDRGFQPQHF
12,TRBJ2-3,-,TRBV11-2,-,TGTGCCAGCAGCAAGAACGCAGATACGCAGTATTTT,CASSKNADTQYF
13,TRBJ2-2,-,TRBV9,-,TGTGCCAGCAGCGTAAGAAAGACCGGGGAGCTGTTTTTT,CASSVRKTGELFF
14,TRBJ1-4,-,TRBV29-1,TRBD1,TGCAGCGTGGCCCGGACAGGGGGGACTGAAAAACTGTTTTTT,CSVARTGGTEKLFF
16,TRBJ1-3,-,TRBV7-2,-,TGTGCCAGCAGCTTAGACGGGACCCGCTCTGGAAACACCATATATTTT,CASSLDGTRSGNTIYF
18,TRBJ2-6,-,TRBV29-1,TRBD1,TGCAGCGTTGAAATCCGGGACAGGTTTAGCTCTGGGGCCAACGTCCTGACTTTC,CSVEIRDRFSSGANVLTF
13,TRBJ1-1,once,TRBV11-3,-,TGTGCCAGCAGCCTCCGGACCGCCACTGAAGCTTTCTTT,CASSLRTATEAFF
15,TRBJ2-1,-,TRBV5-1,TRBD2,TGCGCCAGCAGCCCGGGGGGACTAGCGGGCGGCGAGCAGTTCTTC,CASSPGGLAGGEQFF
13,TRBJ1-4,once,TRBV7-2,-,TGTGCCAGCAGCTACAGGCGTAATGAAAAACTGTTTTTT,CASSYRRNEKLFF
11,TRBJ1-2,-,TRBV19,-,TGTGCCAGTCGCTACTACTATGGCTACACCTTC,CASRYYYGYTF
16,TRBJ2-2,-,TRBV5-4,TRBD2,TGTGCCAGCGGCTACCCCCTGGTCGGGGGGGCCGGGGAGCTGTTTTTT,CASGYPLVGGAGELFF
11,TRBJ1-2,-,TRBV7-2,TRBD1,TGTGCCAGCGGCTCCGACAGGGTAGAGACCTTC,CASGSDRVETF
13,TRBJ2-7,once,TRBV10-3,-,TGTGCCATCCTCCAGCGCCTTGCAGAGGAGCAGTACTTC,CAILQRLAEEQYF
14,TRBJ1-3,-,TRBV13,-,TGTGCCAGCAGCTTACTAGGGGCGGGAAACACCATATATTTT,CASSLLGAGNTIYF
13,TRBJ1-1,-,TRBV11-2,-,TGTGCCAGCAGCCAAGGGGGGTTCACTGAAGCTTTCTTT,CASSQGGFTEAFF
14,TRBJ2-1,-,TRBV5-1,-,TGCGCCAGCAGCTTGGCCGTAGTCGACAATGAGCAGTTCTTC,CASSLAVVDNEQFF
13,TRBJ2-1,-,TRBV18,-,TGTGCCAGCTCACCCCCTCTCAGAGTCACGGAGTTCTTC,CASSPPLRVTEFF
16,TRBJ1-3,-,TRBV11-1,TRBD1,TGTGCCAGCAGCTTACAGGGGGCTGCCTCTGGAAACACCATATATTTT,CASSLQGAASGNTIYF
15,TRBJ2-1,-,TRBV7-7,TRBD2,TGTGCTAGCAGCTTAAGCGGGGGGTCCTACAATGAGCAGTTCTTC,CASSLSGGSYNEQFF
14,TRBJ2-1,-,TRBV2,-,TGTGCCAGCAGTGATTATCGAGGTTACAATGAGCAGTTCTTC,CASSDYRGYNEQFF
13,TRBJ1-2,-,TRBV19,-,TGTGCCAGTAGATTGGACTGGAACTATGGCTACACCTTC,CASRLDWNYGYTF
14,TRBJ1-3,-,TRBV7-6,-,TGTGCCAGCAGCGTAGAGAGCTCTGGCAACACCATATATTTT,CASSVESSGNTIYF
13,TRBJ1-5,-,TRBV30,TRBD1,TGTGCCTGGAGTGACGGGACAGGAGGGCCCCAGCATTTT,CAWSDGTGGPQHF
14,TRBJ2-4,few,TRBV18,-,TGTGCCAGCTCACCAGGGGGGCTAGGGAACATTCAGTACTTC,CASSPGGLGNIQYF
18,TRBJ1-2,-,TRBV7-8,TRBD1,TGTGCCAGCAGCCCATCGGACCCCGGCCTAACAGGGGGGGGCGGCTACACCTTC,CASSPSDPGLTGGGGYTF
14,TRBJ2-7,-,TRBV7-2,TRBD2,TGTGCCAGCAGCTCCTATAGCGGGAGGTACGAGCAGTACTTC,CASSSYSGRYEQYF
18,TRBJ2-1,-,TRBV5-6,TRBD2,TGTGCCAGCCGATCCGAGGATCCCACCGGGACTAAAGACAATGAGCAGTTCTTC,CASRSEDPTGTKDNEQFF
15,TRBJ2-3,-,TRBV29-1,-,TGCAGTTTAGACGCCCAAATCGATCGCACAGATACGCAGTATTTT,CSLDAQIDRTDTQYF
16,TRBJ1-4,-,TRBV27,-,TGTGCCAGCAGCCCCCTCGGGGGCAGCCATAATGAAAAACTGTTTTTT,CASSPLGGSHNEKLFF
17,TRBJ2-1,-,TRBV4-3,-,TGCGCCAGCAGCCAAGATCCCCCGGAGACTCTCTACAATGAGCAGTTCTTC,CASSQDPPETLYNEQFF
13,TRBJ2-1,few,TRBV4-2,-,TGTGCCAGCAGCCAATTCACAGCGAATGAGCAGTTCTTC,CASSQFTANEQFF